The T cell receptor (beta chain) described here comes from a study of identical twins. Study-level points and caveats: Out-of-frame beta sequences exhibited a weaker degree of excess twin sharing. One should note that invariant MAIT and iNKT cells could partly confound zero-insertion analyses.

TCRdb re-derived calls from the 5' RACE reads in MiXCR, one entry per CDR3 protein. The sample holds approximately 700,000 distinct CDR3 sequences; approximately 6% are singletons and the top ten take roughly 1.6%. From germline, CDR1 is LNHDA and CDR2 SQIVND (reference sequence). Between the trimmed V and J ends, which lost 7 bases and 3 bases, there was a span of 17 bases. The CDR3 loop spans 15 amino acids. Points on this clonotype: What it binds is unknown.

The sequence derives from a man in his late teens or twenties in good health. Specimen: naive T cells sorted from blood. This chain links TRBV19 with TRBJ2-3, with D possibly matching TRBD1 (6 bases). Written as DNA, the CDR3 is TGTGCCAGTAACGTGGACAGCTCAGCGACAGATACGCAGTATTTT. Amino acids: CASNVDSSATDTQYF.